These T cell receptor beta chains were read from a single sample in a study of cytomegalovirus exposure and HLA in healthy donors. This table comes from immunoSEQ multiplex PCR, and its TCRdb copy is limited to in-frame clones, with some not included. This table holds about 31,000 clones, about 60% found once. What was sequenced was PBMCs. The receptors stem from a man aged 45 to 65 in good health and CMV-seropositive. Each CDR3 is given with its conserved first and last residue. D genes are given only for firm matches. Rows may omit the clone size; those that give it use once, few, many or a size class.

clone_size	d_call	v_call	j_call	cdr3_aa	cdr3_nt
.	TRBD1	TRBV6-1	TRBJ2-7	CASSPGQGIPYEQYF	TGTGCCAGCAGTCCGGGACAGGGGATTCCCTACGAGCAGTACTTC
.	.	TRBV28	TRBJ1-1	CASRRVSEAFF	TGTGCCAGCAGGAGGGTATCGGAGGCTTTCTTT
.	.	TRBV9	TRBJ1-1	CASSVLMNTEAFF	TGTGCCAGCAGCGTTTTAATGAACACTGAAGCTTTCTTT
.	TRBD1	TRBV2	TRBJ2-3	CASSEGTGEVDTQYF	TGTGCCAGCAGTGAAGGGACAGGTGAGGTGGATACGCAGTATTTT
few	.	TRBV15	TRBJ2-7	CATSRDLVYEQYF	TGTGCCACCAGCAGAGATTTAGTCTACGAGCAGTACTTC
few	TRBD1	TRBV7-9	TRBJ1-6	CASSEQGSGSPLHF	TGTGCCAGCAGCGAACAGGGGTCGGGTTCACCCCTCCACTTT
.	TRBD1	TRBV5-1	TRBJ2-5	CASSKTGTGKETQYF	TGCGCCAGCAGTAAAACCGGGACAGGGAAAGAGACCCAGTACTTC
.	.	TRBV5-1	TRBJ2-2	CASSSGTPNTGELFF	TGCGCCAGCAGCTCCGGGACACCTAACACCGGGGAGCTGTTTTTT
.	.	TRBV7-9	TRBJ2-4	CASSPRGGVDIQYF	TGTGCCAGCAGCCCCCGTGGAGGGGTGGACATTCAGTACTTC
few	.	TRBV19	TRBJ1-1	CASSVFSNTEAFF	TGTGCCAGTAGCGTCTTTTCGAACACTGAAGCTTTCTTT
.	.	TRBV7-6	TRBJ2-3	CASSDAGYPTDTQYF	TGTGCCAGCAGCGACGCCGGGTACCCCACAGATACGCAGTATTTT
.	TRBD1	TRBV7-9	TRBJ2-7	CASQGQGSMEQYF	TGTGCCAGCCAGGGACAGGGGTCGATGGAGCAGTACTTC
.	TRBD2	TRBV6-4	TRBJ2-1	CASSKLAGGNNEQFF	TGTGCCAGCAGCAAACTAGCGGGAGGAAACAATGAGCAGTTCTTC
.	TRBD1	TRBV23-1	TRBJ2-1	CASSQARDREGNEQFF	TGCGCCAGCAGTCAGGCGCGGGACAGGGAAGGCAATGAGCAGTTCTTC
once	TRBD1	TRBV5-6	TRBJ1-6	CASSTSRTGYSPLHF	TGTGCCAGCAGCACCAGCCGGACAGGCTATTCACCCCTCCACTTT
.	TRBD2	TRBV4-2	TRBJ2-1	CASSSEGGSNNEQFF	TGTGCCAGCAGCTCGGAGGGCGGGAGTAATAATGAGCAGTTCTTC
medium-sized	.	TRBV6-1	TRBJ2-7	CARRYGGVSYEQYF	TGTGCCAGGAGGTACGGAGGGGTGTCCTACGAGCAGTACTTC
.	TRBD1	TRBV29-1	TRBJ2-5	CSAGTGAIQETQYF	TGCAGCGCCGGGACAGGGGCGATCCAAGAGACCCAGTACTTC
.	TRBD1	TRBV9	TRBJ2-1	CASSVIPGQGANEQFF	TGTGCCAGCAGCGTCATACCGGGACAGGGGGCTAATGAGCAGTTCTTC
.	.	TRBV28	TRBJ2-7	CASSFGDNSYEQYF	TGTGCCAGCAGTTTCGGGGACAACTCCTACGAGCAGTACTTC
.	.	TRBV5-4	TRBJ2-5	CASSLGGLAAYQETQYF	TGTGCCAGCAGCTTGGGGGGGCTAGCGGCGTACCAAGAGACCCAGTACTTC
.	TRBD2	TRBV5-6	TRBJ2-1	CASSLKLAGDLDEQFF	TGTGCCAGCAGCTTGAAACTAGCGGGAGATTTAGATGAGCAGTTCTTC
.	.	TRBV30	TRBJ1-2	CAWSTGKIHGYTF	TGTGCCTGGAGTACGGGGAAGATCCATGGCTACACCTTC
few	TRBD2	TRBV30	TRBJ2-1	CAWGRGDEQFF	TGTGCCTGGGGGAGGGGCGATGAGCAGTTCTTC
few	.	TRBV5-6	TRBJ2-7	CASSPGRTPTYEQYF	TGTGCCAGCAGCCCGGGCCGGACTCCCACCTACGAGCAGTACTTC
few	.	TRBV2	TRBJ2-3	CASQRGVWDTQYF	TGTGCCAGTCAAAGGGGTGTCTGGGATACGCAGTATTTT
.	TRBD2	TRBV4-2	TRBJ2-5	CASSPGLAGLQETQYF	TGTGCCAGCAGCCCGGGACTAGCGGGACTCCAAGAGACCCAGTACTTC
.	.	TRBV10-3	TRBJ2-1	CAISTGETNYNEQFF	TGTGCCATCTCCACCGGGGAGACCAATTACAATGAGCAGTTCTTC
.	.	TRBV29-1	TRBJ1-2	CSVGNPANYGYTF	TGCAGCGTTGGAAACCCAGCTAACTATGGCTACACCTTC
.	.	TRBV29-1	TRBJ2-3	CSVEVLQGRADTQYF	TGCAGCGTTGAAGTTTTGCAGGGTCGGGCAGATACGCAGTATTTT
few	.	TRBV2	TRBJ2-2	CASRDWGSTGELFF	TGTGCCAGCAGGGACTGGGGTAGCACCGGGGAGCTGTTTTTT
.	TRBD2	TRBV30	TRBJ2-5	CAWTSGGEQETQYF	TGTGCCTGGACTAGCGGGGGGGAACAAGAGACCCAGTACTTC
.	.	TRBV5-8	TRBJ1-1	CASSLLVGPNTEAFF	TGTGCCAGCAGTTTACTTGTTGGGCCGAACACTGAAGCTTTCTTT
few	TRBD1	TRBV30	TRBJ1-5	CAWGGSWGQSPNQPQHF	TGTGCCTGGGGGGGATCCTGGGGACAGTCCCCGAATCAGCCCCAGCATTTT
.	.	TRBV29-1	TRBJ2-7	CSAQGGPNYEQYF	TGCAGCGCCCAAGGGGGACCGAACTACGAGCAGTACTTC
few	TRBD1	TRBV7-6	TRBJ2-7	CASSRGQRSYEQYF	TGTGCCAGCAGCCGGGGACAGCGATCCTACGAGCAGTACTTC
.	.	TRBV5-4	TRBJ1-6	CASSLVSNSPLHF	TGTGCCAGCAGCTTGGTCAGTAATTCACCCCTCCACTTT
.	.	TRBV5-1	TRBJ1-1	CASSLGLRQDEAFF	TGCGCCAGCAGCTTGGGTCTTAGGCAGGATGAAGCTTTCTTT
few	.	TRBV4-1	TRBJ1-4	CASSQQGSNEKLFF	TGCGCCAGCAGCCAGCAGGGGTCTAATGAAAAACTGTTTTTT
.	TRBD1	TRBV6-1	TRBJ2-7	CASSKDRLNDEQYF	TGTGCCAGCAGTAAGGACAGGTTGAACGACGAGCAGTACTTC
few	.	TRBV4-1	TRBJ2-5	CASSQGRLGSGLRNDQYF	TGCGCCAGCAGCCAAGGACGGCTAGGTTCGGGACTGCGCAACGACCAGTACTTC
.	.	TRBV6-1	TRBJ2-5	CASSPNRETQYF	TGTGCCAGCAGTCCCAACAGGGAGACCCAGTACTTC
few	TRBD1	TRBV5-1	TRBJ2-1	CASSKGTDGVYNEQFF	TGCGCCAGCAGCAAGGGGACAGATGGGGTTTACAATGAGCAGTTCTTC
medium-sized	.	TRBV6-5	TRBJ2-7	CASSYDGGSTYEQYF	TGTGCCAGCAGTTACGATGGGGGGAGCACCTACGAGCAGTACTTC
.	.	TRBV2	TRBJ1-2	CASSVPRNYGYTF	TGTGCCAGCAGTGTTCCCAGAAACTATGGCTACACCTTC
.	.	TRBV7-2	TRBJ1-2	CASSLREINYGYTF	TGTGCCAGCAGCTTACGGGAGATTAACTATGGCTACACCTTC
.	.	TRBV29-1	TRBJ1-2	CSVGGDGYTF	TGCAGCGTTGGGGGAGATGGCTACACCTTC
.	.	TRBV18	TRBJ1-5	CASSPPGNSNQPQHF	TGTGCCAGCTCACCGCCCGGGAATAGCAATCAGCCCCAGCATTTT
once	.	TRBV5-1	TRBJ2-2	CASSAQGTGELFF	TGCGCCAGCAGCGCGCAGGGTACCGGGGAGCTGTTTTTT
.	TRBD1	TRBV18	TRBJ2-7	CASSQPGQGAYEQYF	TGTGCCAGCTCACAACCGGGACAGGGGGCTTACGAGCAGTACTTC
.	.	TRBV15	TRBJ1-6	CATSRDRENSPLHF	TGTGCCACCAGCAGGGACAGAGAAAATTCACCCCTCCACTTT
.	.	TRBV25-1	TRBJ1-1	CASSEQGLAFF	TGTGCCAGCAGTGAACAGGGTTTAGCTTTCTTT
.	.	TRBV30	TRBJ2-1	CAWSRDFYNEQFF	TGTGCCTGGAGTAGGGACTTCTACAATGAGCAGTTCTTC
.	.	TRBV27	TRBJ1-1	CASRRDNTEAFF	TGTGCCAGCAGGAGGGATAATACTGAAGCTTTCTTT
.	.	TRBV2	TRBJ1-5	CASSEDRVQPQHF	TGTGCCAGCAGTGAAGACCGCGTTCAGCCCCAGCATTTT
.	TRBD1	TRBV28	TRBJ2-7	CASSTAGTVNEQYF	TGTGCCAGCAGTACTGCCGGGACAGTGAACGAGCAGTACTTC
once	.	TRBV27	TRBJ2-7	CASSISFRGYEQYF	TGTGCCAGCAGTATATCCTTTCGGGGATACGAGCAGTACTTC
.	.	TRBV6-5	TRBJ1-3	CASRIGAHSENTIYF	TGTGCCAGCAGGATAGGGGCGCATTCGGAAAACACCATATATTTT
once	.	TRBV28	TRBJ2-7	CASTQGATGEQYF	TGTGCCAGCACCCAAGGGGCCACCGGCGAGCAGTACTTC
few	.	TRBV15	TRBJ1-5	CATSRAQVYSNQPQHF	TGTGCCACCAGCAGGGCACAGGTCTATAGCAATCAGCCCCAGCATTTT